A selection of T cell receptor beta chains follows, all from one sample in a study of blood T cells in healthy people across ages. One entry per CDR3 protein, called by TCRdb with MiXCR from the 5' RACE reads. The sample has over a million distinct CDR3 sequences; roughly a quarter are singletons. The same specimen was also included in a second study, on T cells of mothers and their children.

The sample comprised blood. The receptors shown here come from a girl aged 2-10 years in good health. The CDR3 runs from the conserved cysteine through the conserved F or W. D genes are given only for firm matches. Part of the rows lack a size; the others show once, few, many or a class for expanded clones.

v_gene,abundance,d_gene,j_gene,CDR3aa,CDR3nt
TRBV6-1,few,-,TRBJ2-2,CASRQRGDTGELFF,TGTGCCAGCAGGCAAAGAGGGGACACCGGGGAGCTGTTTTTT
TRBV28,few,TRBD2,TRBJ2-1,CASSLSTSAEYNEQFF,TGTGCCAGCAGTTTATCGACTAGCGCAGAATACAATGAGCAGTTCTTC
TRBV6-1,-,TRBD2,TRBJ2-1,CASRIAGAYNEQFF,TGTGCCAGCAGGATAGCGGGAGCCTACAATGAGCAGTTCTTC
TRBV7-2,-,-,TRBJ2-3,CASSLAGKSDTQYF,TGTGCCAGCAGCTTAGCCGGGAAGAGCGATACGCAGTATTTT
TRBV29-1,few,-,TRBJ2-3,CSVADGYTDTQYF,TGCAGCGTTGCTGACGGATACACAGATACGCAGTATTTT
TRBV10-3,-,-,TRBJ2-1,CAISGGPGEQFF,TGTGCCATCAGTGGGGGTCCTGGGGAGCAGTTCTTC
TRBV20-1,few,TRBD1,TRBJ2-1,CSALRGTEWGNEQFF,TGCAGTGCTCTCAGGGGGACGGAGTGGGGAAATGAGCAGTTCTTC
TRBV29-1,-,TRBD1,TRBJ2-7,CSGGDRGHEQYF,TGCAGCGGGGGGGACAGGGGGCACGAGCAGTACTTC
TRBV13,few,TRBD2,TRBJ2-5,CASSSRTTGTSEETQYF,TGTGCCAGCAGCTCGCGAACTACCGGGACTAGCGAAGAGACCCAGTACTTC
TRBV29-1,-,-,TRBJ1-4,CSVPWGEKLFF,TGCAGCGTCCCTTGGGGTGAAAAACTGTTTTTT
TRBV7-2,few,-,TRBJ2-5,CASSFARETQYF,TGTGCCAGCAGCTTTGCTCGGGAGACCCAGTACTTC
TRBV7-9,-,TRBD1,TRBJ1-5,CASSSGGTDSNQPQHF,TGTGCCAGCAGCTCAGGCGGGACAGATAGCAATCAGCCCCAGCATTTT
TRBV11-2,few,TRBD2,TRBJ2-5,CASSLGGASGETQYF,TGTGCCAGCAGCTTAGGAGGGGCTAGCGGAGAGACCCAGTACTTC
TRBV7-8,many,-,TRBJ2-1,CASSLEGRPYNEQFF,TGTGCCAGCAGCTTAGAAGGCCGACCCTACAATGAGCAGTTCTTC
TRBV19,-,-,TRBJ1-1,CDGRHTEAFF,TGCGATGGGAGGCACACTGAAGCTTTCTTT
TRBV27,few,-,TRBJ2-1,CASSRGPSYEQFF,TGTGCCAGCAGTCGGGGTCCCTCGTATGAACAGTTCTTC
TRBV3-1,-,-,TRBJ2-7,CASRHPYEQYF,TGTGCCAGCAGACATCCCTACGAGCAGTACTTC
TRBV5-1,-,-,TRBJ2-1,CASSPGGEAMNEQFF,TGCGCCAGCAGCCCCGGTGGGGAGGCCATGAATGAGCAGTTCTTC
TRBV4-1,-,-,TRBJ2-7,CASSQDRPSPTSRYEQYF,TGCGCCAGCAGCCAAGATCGGCCGTCCCCTACGTCCCGTTACGAGCAGTACTTC
TRBV5-6,-,-,TRBJ2-4,CASSSTDKNIQYF,TGTGCCAGCAGCTCGACAGACAAAAACATTCAGTACTTC
TRBV29-1,-,TRBD1,TRBJ2-1,CSVGVVDRDVTYNEQFF,TGCAGCGTTGGGGTGGTGGACAGGGACGTCACCTACAATGAGCAGTTCTTC
TRBV5-1,-,-,TRBJ1-1,CASSTETLTVSAFF,TGCGCCAGCAGCACCGAAACTCTTACAGTGTCAGCTTTCTTT
TRBV27,-,TRBD1,TRBJ2-1,CATRQGARQFF,TGTGCCACACGACAGGGGGCAAGGCAGTTCTTC
TRBV29-1,-,-,TRBJ2-1,CSVESSSSYNEQFF,TGCAGCGTTGAGAGCAGCAGCTCCTACAATGAGCAGTTCTTC
TRBV9,-,TRBD2,TRBJ2-3,CASSVNGGRVTQYF,TGTGCCAGCAGCGTAAACGGGGGGAGGGTTACGCAGTATTTT
TRBV2,-,TRBD1,TRBJ2-1,CATVVPQDRGFNEQFF,TGTGCCACCGTAGTGCCTCAGGACAGGGGTTTTAATGAGCAGTTCTTC
TRBV5-1,-,-,TRBJ1-4,CASSQPRSGILFF,TGCGCCAGCAGCCAACCCAGGTCGGGTATCCTGTTTTTT
TRBV5-1,few,TRBD2,TRBJ2-3,CASSLSGLASDTQYF,TGCGCCAGCAGCTTATCCGGACTAGCCTCAGATACGCAGTATTTT
TRBV11-3,few,-,TRBJ2-2,CASSIGGTGELFF,TGTGCCAGCAGCATCGGGGGTACCGGGGAGCTGTTTTTT
TRBV28,few,-,TRBJ2-1,CASSEGIRNEQFF,TGTGCCAGCAGTGAAGGAATCAGAAATGAGCAGTTCTTC
TRBV4-1,-,-,TRBJ2-2,CASSQEQSGELFF,TGCGCCAGCAGCCAAGAGCAGAGCGGGGAGCTGTTTTTT
TRBV6-5,-,-,TRBJ2-7,CASSYSLAYEQYF,TGTGCCAGCAGTTACTCTCTAGCCTACGAGCAGTACTTC
TRBV12-3/TRBV12-4,few,-,TRBJ2-5,CASRSGYQETQYF,TGTGCCAGCAGGTCAGGGTACCAAGAGACCCAGTACTTC
TRBV2,-,-,TRBJ2-7,CASSEGFTGWSDEQYF,TGTGCCAGCAGTGAGGGATTTACAGGGTGGTCAGACGAGCAGTACTTC
TRBV4-1,-,-,TRBJ1-1,CASSQVDSRQFRAFF,TGCGCCAGCAGCCAAGTTGATTCGCGACAATTTCGAGCTTTCTTT
TRBV12-5,few,-,TRBJ2-7,CASGFRQGSYEQYF,TGTGCTAGTGGTTTTCGTCAGGGGTCTTACGAGCAGTACTTC
TRBV9,-,-,TRBJ1-1,CASSVGAGRAFF,TGTGCCAGCAGCGTAGGAGCGGGTAGGGCTTTCTTT
TRBV2,-,-,TRBJ1-1,CASSEDPGGDEAFF,TGTGCCAGCAGTGAAGACCCCGGAGGGGATGAAGCTTTCTTT
TRBV6-5,-,-,TRBJ2-2,CASHMGGWTGELFF,TGTGCCAGCCACATGGGCGGCTGGACCGGGGAGCTGTTTTTT
TRBV7-2,-,-,TRBJ2-7,CASSLIVGDEQYF,TGTGCCAGCAGCTTAATCGTGGGAGACGAGCAGTACTTC
TRBV13,-,-,TRBJ2-1,CASSSGPPREQFF,TGTGCCAGCAGCTCAGGACCACCGCGTGAGCAGTTCTTC
TRBV29-1,few,TRBD1,TRBJ2-5,CSVVGGTETQYF,TGCAGCGTTGTAGGGGGCACGGAGACCCAGTACTTC
TRBV20-1,few,-,TRBJ1-1,CSASGEGADTEAFF,TGCAGTGCTAGCGGTGAGGGCGCGGACACTGAAGCTTTCTTT
TRBV6-5,-,-,TRBJ1-2,CASSASSYGYTF,TGTGCCAGCAGTGCCAGCTCCTATGGCTACACCTTC
TRBV3-1,-,TRBD2,TRBJ2-1,CASSQEVGGGAYIESLSSYNEQFF,TGTGCCAGCAGCCAAGAGGTTGGCGGGGGGGCCTATATCGAATCCTTAAGCTCCTACAATGAGCAGTTCTTC
TRBV12-3/TRBV12-4,-,-,TRBJ1-2,CASRSAVGYGYTF,TGTGCCAGCAGATCTGCTGTTGGCTATGGCTACACCTTC
TRBV20-1,few,-,TRBJ2-5,CSAPGDILQETQYF,TGCAGTGCCCCGGGGGACATACTACAAGAGACCCAGTACTTC
TRBV7-3,once,-,TRBJ2-3,CASSSGDRNPSTDTQYF,TGTGCCAGCAGCTCCGGGGACCGGAACCCTAGCACAGATACGCAGTATTTT
TRBV5-6,-,-,TRBJ2-7,CASSLANSHRDYEQYF,TGTGCCAGCAGCTTGGCCAATAGCCATCGAGACTACGAGCAGTACTTC